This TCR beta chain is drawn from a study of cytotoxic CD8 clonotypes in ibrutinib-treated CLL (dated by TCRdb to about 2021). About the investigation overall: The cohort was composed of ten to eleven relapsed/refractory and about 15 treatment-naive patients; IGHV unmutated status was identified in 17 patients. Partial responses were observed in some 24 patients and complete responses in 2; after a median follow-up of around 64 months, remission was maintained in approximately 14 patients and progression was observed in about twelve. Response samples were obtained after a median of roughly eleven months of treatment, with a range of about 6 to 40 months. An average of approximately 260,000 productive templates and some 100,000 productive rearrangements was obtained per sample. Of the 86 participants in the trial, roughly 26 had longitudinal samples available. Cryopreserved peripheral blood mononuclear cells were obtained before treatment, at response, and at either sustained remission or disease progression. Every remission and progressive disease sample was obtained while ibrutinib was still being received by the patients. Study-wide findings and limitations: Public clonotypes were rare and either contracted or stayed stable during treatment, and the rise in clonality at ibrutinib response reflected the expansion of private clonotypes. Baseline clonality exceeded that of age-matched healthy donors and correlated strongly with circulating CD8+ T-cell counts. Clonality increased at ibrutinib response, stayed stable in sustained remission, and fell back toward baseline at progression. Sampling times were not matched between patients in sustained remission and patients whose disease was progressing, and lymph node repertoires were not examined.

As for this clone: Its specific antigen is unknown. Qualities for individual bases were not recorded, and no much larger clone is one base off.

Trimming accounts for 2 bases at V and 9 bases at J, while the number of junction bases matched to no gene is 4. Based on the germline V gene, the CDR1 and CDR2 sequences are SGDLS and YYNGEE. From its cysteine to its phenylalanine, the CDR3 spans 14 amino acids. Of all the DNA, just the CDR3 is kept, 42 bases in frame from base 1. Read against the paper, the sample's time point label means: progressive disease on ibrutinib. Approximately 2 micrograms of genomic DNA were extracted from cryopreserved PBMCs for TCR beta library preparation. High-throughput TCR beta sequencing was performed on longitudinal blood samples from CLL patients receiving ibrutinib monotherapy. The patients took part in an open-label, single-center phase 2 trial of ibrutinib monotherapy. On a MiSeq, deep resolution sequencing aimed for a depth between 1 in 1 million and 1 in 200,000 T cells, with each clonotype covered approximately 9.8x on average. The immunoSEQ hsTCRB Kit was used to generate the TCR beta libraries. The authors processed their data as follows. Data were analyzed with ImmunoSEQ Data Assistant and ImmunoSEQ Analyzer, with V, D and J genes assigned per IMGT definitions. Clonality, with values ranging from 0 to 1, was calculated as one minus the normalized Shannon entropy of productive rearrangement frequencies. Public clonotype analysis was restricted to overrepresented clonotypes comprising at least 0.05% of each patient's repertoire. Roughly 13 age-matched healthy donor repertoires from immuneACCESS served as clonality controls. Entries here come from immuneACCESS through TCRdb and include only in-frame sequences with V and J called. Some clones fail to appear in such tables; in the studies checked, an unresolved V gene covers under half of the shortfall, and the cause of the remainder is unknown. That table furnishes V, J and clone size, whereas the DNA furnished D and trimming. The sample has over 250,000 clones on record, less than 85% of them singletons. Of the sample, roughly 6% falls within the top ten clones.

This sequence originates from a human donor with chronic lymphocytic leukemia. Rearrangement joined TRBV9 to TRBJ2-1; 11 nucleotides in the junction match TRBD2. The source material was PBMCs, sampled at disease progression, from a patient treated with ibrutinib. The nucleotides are TGTGCCAGCAGCGTTAGCGGGGGGGCACGTGAGCAGTTCTTC. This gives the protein CASSVSGGAREQFF. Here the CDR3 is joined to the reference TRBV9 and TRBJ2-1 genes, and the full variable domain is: DSGVTQTPKHLITATGQRVTLRCSPRSGDLSVYWYQQSLDQGLQFLIQYYNGEERAKGNILERFSAQQFPDLHSELNLSSLELGDSALYFCASSVSGGAREQFFGPGTRLTVL.